The clone carrying this TCR beta chain was detected ten times or more. Its antigen is currently unknown. These data originate in a study of T-cell reconstitution after alpha-beta-depleted transplantation in children. Study-wide results and caveats: Several hundred expanded graft clones reportedly gave rise to the alpha-beta T cells present about two months after transplant. Fresh T-cell production supplied most of the T-cell counts and diversity seen one year after transplant. Elevated TCRbeta diversity at day 60 was traced, in some patients, to surviving recipient T cells and thymic progenitors.

V lost 4 bases to trimming and J lost 3 bases, with 8 bases between them. The CDR3 sequence is 13 residues long. Looked up from germline, CDR1 is MNHNY and CDR2 is SVGAGI (reference sequence). This sample's TCRbeta library carried unique molecular identifier barcodes. Using its own MiXCR run on the PCR reads, TCRdb lists one record per CDR3 protein. The sample holds 250,000 or so distinct CDR3 sequences; 8.2% are singletons and the top ten take roughly 6%. Sequences were derived from PBMCs, mostly from graft donor cells, sampled 180 days after TCRalphabeta/CD19-depleted stem cell transplant. The TCR originated in a male patient younger than 18 who had a stem cell transplant for acute lymphoblastic leukemia, so the T cells may come from the graft donor. This chain links TRBV6-6 with TRBJ2-3; TRBD2 might be the D (5 bases). The CDR3 DNA sequence: TGTGCCAGCAGTTCCGGGGTAACAGATACGCAGTATTTT. Protein sequence: CASSSGVTDTQYF.